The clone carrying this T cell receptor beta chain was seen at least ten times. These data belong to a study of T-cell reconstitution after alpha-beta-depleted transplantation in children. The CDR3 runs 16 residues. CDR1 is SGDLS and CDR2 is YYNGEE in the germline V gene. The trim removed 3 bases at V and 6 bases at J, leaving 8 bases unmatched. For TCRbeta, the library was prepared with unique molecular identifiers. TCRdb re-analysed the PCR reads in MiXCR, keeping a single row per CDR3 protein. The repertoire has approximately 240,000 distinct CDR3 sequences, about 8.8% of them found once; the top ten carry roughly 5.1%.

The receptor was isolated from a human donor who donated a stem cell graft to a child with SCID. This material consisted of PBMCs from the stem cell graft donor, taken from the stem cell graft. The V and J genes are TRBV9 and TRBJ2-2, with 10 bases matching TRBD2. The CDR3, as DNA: TGTGCCAGCAGCGGTACCGGGACTAGCGTCGCCGGGGAGCTGTTTTTT. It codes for CASSGTGTSVAGELFF.